One T cell receptor beta chain is described in this entry. Its antigen remains unknown. The entry originates in a study of early T cells in non-severe SARS-CoV-2 infection. Turning to the study itself: Sequenced material consisted of bulk RNA (from unsorted whole blood), and chains were unpaired.

Notes on the study in general: Reliance on VDJdb matching favored anti-spike CD8 responses; private and CD4 specificities were missed.

The CDR3 length is 11 residues. Germline CDR1 is MDHEN and CDR2 is SYDVKM. Trimming pared 3 bases from V and 10 bases from J, leaving 7 bases between. Unique molecular identifiers were attached to individual cDNA molecules. MiXCR was run by TCRdb on the 5' RACE reads, yielding one entry per CDR3 protein. Of about 49,000 distinct CDR3 sequences in the sample, roughly 10% were seen once. The TCR comes from an adult who was a healthcare worker with PCR-confirmed SARS-CoV-2 infection or an uninfected control (not recorded which). The V and J genes are TRBV28 and TRBJ2-1; the D gene could be TRBD1 or TRBD2 (5 bases each). Sequencing was performed on whole blood. The CDR3 region is CASSFWGEQFF. CDR3 DNA: TGTGCCAGCAGTTTCTGGGGGGAGCAGTTCTTC.